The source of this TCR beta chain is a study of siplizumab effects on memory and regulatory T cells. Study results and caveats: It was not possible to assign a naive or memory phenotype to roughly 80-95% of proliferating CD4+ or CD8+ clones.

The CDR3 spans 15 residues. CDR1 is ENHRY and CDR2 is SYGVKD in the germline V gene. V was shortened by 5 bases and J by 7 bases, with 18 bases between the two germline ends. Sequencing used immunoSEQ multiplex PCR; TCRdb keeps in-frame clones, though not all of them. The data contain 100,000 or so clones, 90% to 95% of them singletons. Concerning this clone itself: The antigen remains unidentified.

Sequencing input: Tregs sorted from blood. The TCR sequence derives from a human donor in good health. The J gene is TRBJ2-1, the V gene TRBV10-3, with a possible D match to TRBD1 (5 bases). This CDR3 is CAISYQGRVLNEQFF. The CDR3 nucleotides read TGTGCCATCAGTTATCAGGGTCGGGTGTTGAATGAGCAGTTCTTC.